Shown below are 9 T cell receptor beta chains from a single sample sequenced in a study of control samples from healthy donors and cancer patients. Measured with immunoSEQ multiplex PCR; TCRdb has only the in-frame clones, and not every one. The sample lists some 130,000 clones, 90% seen once, with 2% to 3% in the top ten. Sequencing input: blood. Receptors originate from a man in his forties in good health.

The rearrangement links TRBV5-6 to TRBJ1-2; no reliable D call. The CDR3 extends over 15 amino acids. Germline CDR1 is SGHDT and CDR2 is YYEEEE. With 4 bases removed from V and 5 bases from J, the gap between germline ends came to 18 bases. CDR3 protein: CASSDAGEGGYGYTF. The CDR3 DNA is TGTGCCAGCAGCGATGCTGGGGAAGGAGGGTATGGCTACACCTTC.

V usage is TRBV3-1 (or the pseudogene TRBV3-2) and J usage is TRBJ2-1, with no clear D. Germline-derived CDR1 and CDR2 are LGHDT and YNNKEL (reference sequence). V dropped 1 base and J dropped 4 bases, with 11 bases sitting between them. This CDR3 spans 15 amino acids. The CDR3 coding sequence is TGTGCCAGCAGCCAAGTTAGGGTGGATTACAATGAGCAGTTCTTC. As protein: CASSQVRVDYNEQFF.

This chain uses TRBV9 with TRBJ2-2, with D perhaps TRBD1 or TRBD2 (5 bases each). V lost 5 bases and J 0 bases, leaving 20 bases between the germline ends. This CDR3 has 18 amino acids. Germline V gives CDR1 SGDLS, CDR2 YYNGEE. CDR3: CASSVSRDRSANTGELFF. The CDR3 DNA reads as TGTGCCAGCAGTGTTAGCCGGGACCGCTCGGCGAACACCGGGGAGCTGTTTTTT.

The CDR3 loop reads CASRDNQGNTIYF. The CDR3 nucleotides are TGTGCCAGCAGGGATAATCAAGGAAACACCATATATTTT. The V and J genes are TRBV2 and TRBJ1-3; D gene unclear. There are 13 residues in the CDR3. V was clipped by 6 bases and J by 4 bases, with 10 bases between them. CDR1 and CDR2 from the germline V gene are SNHLY and FYNNEI.

The chain carries TRBV12-5 and TRBJ1-4, with a tentative D call TRBD1 (6 bases). Germline V gene lookup returns CDR1 LGHNT and CDR2 FRNRAP. V was shortened by 6 bases and J by 4 bases, with 15 bases between the two germline ends. This CDR3 contains 15 residues. CDR3 coding DNA: TGTGCTAGTGGAGGGGGGGACGGTGGTAATGAAAAACTGTTTTTT. Translated, it gives CASGGGDGGNEKLFF.

The genes are TRBV2 and TRBJ2-2; TRBD1 is a possible D gene (5 bases). Trimming cost V 4 bases and J 9 bases, with 12 bases left between them. CDR3 length equals 13 residues. The germline V gene encodes CDR1 SNHLY and CDR2 FYNNEI. The DNA of the CDR3 is TGTGCCAGCAGTGTTAGCAGGGCTAGGGAGCTGTTTTTT. Encoded protein: CASSVSRARELFF.

The chain is built from TRBV5-1 and TRBJ1-2; TRBD1 agrees at 7 bases. The trim removed 1 base at V and 5 bases at J, leaving 5 bases unmatched. The CDR3 sequence is 14 residues long. Germline V lookup: CDR1 SGHRS, CDR2 YFSETQ. The CDR3 loop reads CASSLTQGLYGYTF. DNA of the CDR3: TGCGCCAGCAGCTTGACACAGGGGCTGTATGGCTACACCTTC.

V is TRBV24-1 and J is TRBJ2-1, with TRBD2 matching 13 bases. Germline loops: CDR1 KGHDR, CDR2 SFDVKD. The ends lost 4 bases at V and 0 bases at J; junction bases unmatched: 11. The CDR3 sequence is 20 residues long. The CDR3 DNA reads TGTGCCACCAGTGACCAGGGACTAGCGGGGCCTGCGAGCTCCTACAATGAGCAGTTCTTC. Translation: CATSDQGLAGPASSYNEQFF.

CDR3 in amino acids: CASSDGATTSNSPLHF. CDR3 DNA: TGCGCCAGCAGCGACGGCGCTACGACCAGTAATTCACCCCTCCACTTT. The chain recombines TRBV5-1 with TRBJ1-6; no clear D. The germline CDR1 and CDR2 sequences are SGHRS and YFSETQ. This CDR3 contains 16 residues. V shed 4 bases and J shed 6 bases, with 17 bases lying between them. Using reference TRBV5-1 and TRBJ1-6 for the parts outside the CDR3, the full variable domain is KAGVTQTPRYLIKTRGQQVTLSCSPISGHRSVSWYQQTPGQGLQFLFEYFSETQRNKGNFPGRFSGRQFSNSRSEMNVSTLELGDSALYLCASSDGATTSNSPLHFGNGTRLTVT.